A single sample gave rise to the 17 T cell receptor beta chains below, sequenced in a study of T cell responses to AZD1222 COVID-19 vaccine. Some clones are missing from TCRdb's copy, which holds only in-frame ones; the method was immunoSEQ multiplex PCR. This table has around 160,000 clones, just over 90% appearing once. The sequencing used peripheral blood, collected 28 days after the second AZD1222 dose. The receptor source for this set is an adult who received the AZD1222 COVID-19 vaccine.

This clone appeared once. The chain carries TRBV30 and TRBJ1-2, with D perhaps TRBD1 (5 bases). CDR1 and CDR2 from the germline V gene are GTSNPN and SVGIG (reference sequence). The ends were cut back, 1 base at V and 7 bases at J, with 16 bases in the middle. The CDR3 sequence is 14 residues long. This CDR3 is CAWSGGLSQGGYTF. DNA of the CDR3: TGTGCCTGGAGTGGGGGGTTATCACAAGGTGGCTACACCTTC.

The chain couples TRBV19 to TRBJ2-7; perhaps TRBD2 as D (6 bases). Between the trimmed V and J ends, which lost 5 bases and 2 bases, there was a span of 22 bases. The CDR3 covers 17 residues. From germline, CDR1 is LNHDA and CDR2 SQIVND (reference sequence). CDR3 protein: CASSPTSWAGGPYEQYF. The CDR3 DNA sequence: TGTGCCAGTAGTCCCACTTCTTGGGCAGGAGGGCCCTACGAGCAGTACTTC. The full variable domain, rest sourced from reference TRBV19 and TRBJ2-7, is DGGITQSPKYLFRKEGQNVTLSCEQNLNHDAMYWYRQDPGQGLRLIYYSQIVNDFQKGDIAEGYSVSREKKESFPLTVTSAQKNPTAFYLCASSPTSWAGGPYEQYFGPGTRLTVT.

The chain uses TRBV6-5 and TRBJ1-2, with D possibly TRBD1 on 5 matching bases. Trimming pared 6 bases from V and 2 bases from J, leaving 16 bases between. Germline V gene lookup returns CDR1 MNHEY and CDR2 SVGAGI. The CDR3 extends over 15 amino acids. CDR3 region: CASSNSGRRNYGYTF. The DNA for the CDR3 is TGTGCCAGCAGCAACTCGGGACGGAGGAACTATGGCTACACCTTC.

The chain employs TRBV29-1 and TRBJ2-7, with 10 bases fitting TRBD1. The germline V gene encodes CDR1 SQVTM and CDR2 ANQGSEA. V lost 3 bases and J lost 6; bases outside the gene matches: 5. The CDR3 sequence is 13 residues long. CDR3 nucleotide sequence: TGCAGCGTTGAGTCCGGGACAGGGGTCGAGCAGTACTTC. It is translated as CSVESGTGVEQYF.

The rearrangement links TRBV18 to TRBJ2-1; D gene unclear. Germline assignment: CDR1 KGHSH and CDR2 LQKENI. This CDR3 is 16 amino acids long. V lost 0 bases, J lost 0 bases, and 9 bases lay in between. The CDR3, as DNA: TGTGCCAGCTCACCACCACGAGCTAGCTCCTACAATGAGCAGTTCTTC. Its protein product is CASSPPRASSYNEQFF. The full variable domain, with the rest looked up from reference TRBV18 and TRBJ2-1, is NAGVMQNPRHLVRRRGQEARLRCSPMKGHSHVYWYRQLPEEGLKFMVYLQKENIIDESGMPKERFSAEFPKEGPSILRIQQVVRGDSAAYFCASSPPRASSYNEQFFGPGTRLTVL.

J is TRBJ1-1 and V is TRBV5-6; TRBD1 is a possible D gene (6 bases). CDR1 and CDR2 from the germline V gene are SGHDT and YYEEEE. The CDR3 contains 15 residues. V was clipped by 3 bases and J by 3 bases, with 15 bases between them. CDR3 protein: CASSYQGRSDTEAFF. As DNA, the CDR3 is TGTGCCAGCAGCTACCAGGGGAGGTCGGACACTGAAGCTTTCTTT.

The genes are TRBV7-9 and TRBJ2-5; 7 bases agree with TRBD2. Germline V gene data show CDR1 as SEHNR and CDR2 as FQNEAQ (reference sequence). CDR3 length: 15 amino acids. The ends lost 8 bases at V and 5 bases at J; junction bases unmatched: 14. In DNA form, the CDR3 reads TGTGCCAGCTCGTGGGGAGCGGGGTCCCAGGAGACCCAGTACTTC. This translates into CASSWGAGSQETQYF. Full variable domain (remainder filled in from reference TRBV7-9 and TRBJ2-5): DTGVSQNPRHKITKRGQNVTFRCDPISEHNRLYWYRQTLGQGPEFLTYFQNEAQLEKSRLLSDRFSAERPKGSFSTLEIQRTEQGDSAMYLCASSWGAGSQETQYFGPGTRLLVL.

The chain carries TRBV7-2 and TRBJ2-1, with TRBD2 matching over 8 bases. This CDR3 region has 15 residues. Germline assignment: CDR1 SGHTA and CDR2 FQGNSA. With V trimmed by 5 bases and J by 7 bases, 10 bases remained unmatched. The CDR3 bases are TGTGCCAGCAGCGCCCGGGGACTAGAGGGGAATGAGCAGTTCTTC. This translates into CASSARGLEGNEQFF. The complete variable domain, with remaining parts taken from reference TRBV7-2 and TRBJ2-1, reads GAGVSQSPSNKVTEKGKDVELRCDPISGHTALYWYRQSLGQGLEFLIYFQGNSAPDKSGLPSDRFSAERTGGSVSTLTIQRTQQEDSAVYLCASSARGLEGNEQFFGPGTRLTVL.

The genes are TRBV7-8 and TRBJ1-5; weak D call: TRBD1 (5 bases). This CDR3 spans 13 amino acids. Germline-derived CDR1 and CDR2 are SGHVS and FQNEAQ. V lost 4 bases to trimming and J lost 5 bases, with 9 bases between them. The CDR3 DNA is TGTGCCAGCAGCTCCGGGACGGATCAGCCCCAGCATTTT. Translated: CASSSGTDQPQHF.

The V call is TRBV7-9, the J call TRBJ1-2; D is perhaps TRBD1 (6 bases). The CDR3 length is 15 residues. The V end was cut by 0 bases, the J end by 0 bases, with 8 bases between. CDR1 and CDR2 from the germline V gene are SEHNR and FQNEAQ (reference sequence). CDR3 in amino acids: CASSLARTANYGYTF. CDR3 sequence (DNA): TGTGCCAGCAGCTTAGCGAGGACAGCTAACTATGGCTACACCTTC.

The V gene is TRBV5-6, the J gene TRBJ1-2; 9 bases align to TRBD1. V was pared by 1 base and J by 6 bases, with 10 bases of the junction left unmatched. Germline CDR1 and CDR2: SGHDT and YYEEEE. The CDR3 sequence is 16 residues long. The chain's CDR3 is CASSLILRDRENGYTF. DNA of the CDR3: TGTGCCAGCAGCTTGATTTTACGGGACAGGGAAAATGGCTACACCTTC. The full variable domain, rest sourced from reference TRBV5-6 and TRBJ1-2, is DAGVTQSPTHLIKTRGQQVTLRCSPKSGHDTVSWYQQALGQGPQFIFQYYEEEERQRGNFPDRFSGHQFPNYSSELNVNALLLGDSALYLCASSLILRDRENGYTFGSGTRLTVV.

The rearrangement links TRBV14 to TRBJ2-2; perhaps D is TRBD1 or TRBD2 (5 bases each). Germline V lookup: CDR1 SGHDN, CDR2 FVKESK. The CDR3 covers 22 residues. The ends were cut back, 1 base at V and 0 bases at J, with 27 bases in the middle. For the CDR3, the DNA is TGTGCCAGCAGCCAAGTTTTCGGGGCAGGGAAGGAGACGTGGACGAACACCGGGGAGCTGTTTTTT. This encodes CASSQVFGAGKETWTNTGELFF.

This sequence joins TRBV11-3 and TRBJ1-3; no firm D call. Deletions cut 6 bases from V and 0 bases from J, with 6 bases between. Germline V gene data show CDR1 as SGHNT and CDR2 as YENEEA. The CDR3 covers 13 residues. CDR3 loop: CASSTDSGNTIYF. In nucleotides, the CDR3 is TGTGCCAGCAGTACAGACTCTGGAAACACCATATATTTT.

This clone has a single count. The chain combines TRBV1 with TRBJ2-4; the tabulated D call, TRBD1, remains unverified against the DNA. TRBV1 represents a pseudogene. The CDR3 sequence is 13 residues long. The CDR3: CTSSQLQENIQYF. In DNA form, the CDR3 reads TGCACCAGCAGCCAACTGCAGGAAAACATTCAGTACTTC.

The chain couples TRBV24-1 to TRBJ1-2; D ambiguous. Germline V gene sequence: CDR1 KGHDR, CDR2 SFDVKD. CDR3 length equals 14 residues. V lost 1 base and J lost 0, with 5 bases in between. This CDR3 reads CATSDFATNYGYTF. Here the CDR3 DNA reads TGTGCCACCAGTGATTTTGCGACTAACTATGGCTACACCTTC.

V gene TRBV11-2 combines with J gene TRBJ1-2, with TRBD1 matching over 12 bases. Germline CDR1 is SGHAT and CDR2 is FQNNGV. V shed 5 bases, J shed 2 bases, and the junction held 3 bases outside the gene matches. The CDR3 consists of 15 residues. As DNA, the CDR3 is TGTGCCAGCAGCCCCGGGACAGGGGGCAACTATGGCTACACCTTC. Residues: CASSPGTGGNYGYTF.

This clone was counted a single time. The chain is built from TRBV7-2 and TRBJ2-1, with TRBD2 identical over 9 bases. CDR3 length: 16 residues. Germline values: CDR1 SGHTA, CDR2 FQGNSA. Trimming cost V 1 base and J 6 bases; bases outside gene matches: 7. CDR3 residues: CASSLEGGRAANEQFF. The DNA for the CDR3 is TGTGCCAGCAGCTTAGAGGGCGGGAGGGCCGCCAATGAGCAGTTCTTC.